Below, 6 T cell receptor beta chains from the same sample are listed, as sequenced in a study of blood T cell repertoires in COVID-19. Sequencing was performed with immunoSEQ multiplex PCR; in TCRdb, only in-frame clones are kept and a portion is missing. The sample contains roughly 200,000 clones, less than 80% of which appear only once. What was sequenced was peripheral blood. These receptors were obtained from a man aged 45-60 years who had recovered from COVID-19.

The chain combines TRBV6-6 with TRBJ2-7; TRBD2 is a possible D gene (6 bases). Trimming cost V 8 bases and J 0 bases, with 8 bases left between them. CDR1 is MNHNY and CDR2 is SVGAGI in the germline V gene (reference sequence). This CDR3 spans 12 amino acids. The CDR3 protein is CASQRASYEQYF. DNA for the CDR3: TGTGCCAGCCAGCGGGCCTCCTACGAGCAGTACTTC.

The CDR3 protein is CASAPQANYGYTF. Written as DNA, the CDR3 is TGTGCCAGCGCCCCACAGGCGAACTATGGCTACACCTTC. J is TRBJ1-2 and V is TRBV27; a weak D match, TRBD1 (5 bases). Germline-derived CDR1 and CDR2 are MNHEY and SMNVEV (reference sequence). V shed 8 bases and J shed 2 bases, with 12 bases lying between them. The CDR3 length is 13 residues.

The chain uses TRBV15 and TRBJ2-7; 9 bases map to TRBD2. From germline, CDR1 is LNHNV and CDR2 YYDKDF (reference sequence). The trim removed 3 bases at V and 1 base at J, leaving 4 bases unmatched. This CDR3 is 15 amino acids long. Here the CDR3 reads CATSRVLAGSYEQYF. As DNA, the CDR3 is TGTGCCACCAGCAGGGTTCTAGCGGGGTCCTACGAGCAGTACTTC.

The genes are TRBV27 and TRBJ1-1; D gene unclear. CDR3 length: 15 amino acids. V lost 5 bases and J lost 3, with 16 bases in between. The germline V gene encodes CDR1 MNHEY and CDR2 SMNVEV (reference sequence). The CDR3 here is CASSARLIPYTEAFF. In nucleotides, the CDR3 is TGTGCCAGCAGTGCTCGACTAATTCCTTACACTGAAGCTTTCTTT.

This clone was seen a handful of times. CDR3: CASRTGFEPQHF. CDR3 DNA: TGTGCCAGCAGGACAGGGTTTGAGCCCCAGCATTTT. The chain has TRBV19 and TRBJ1-5, with 8 bases matching TRBD1. The CDR3 covers 12 residues. After removal of 9 bases from V and 8 bases from J, the junction contained 6 bases not matched to a gene. Germline lookup yields CDR1 LNHDA and CDR2 SQIVND (reference sequence).

This rearrangement joins TRBV19 to TRBJ1-5; no definite D call. CDR3 length equals 15 residues. Trimming took off 5 bases at V and 2 bases at J, with 13 bases between the two ends. Per the germline V gene, CDR1 is LNHDA and CDR2 is SQIVND (reference sequence). CDR3 sequence (DNA): TGTGCCAGTAGTTTCGGACTCGGTCGCAATCAGCCCCAGCATTTT. It encodes CASSFGLGRNQPQHF. The full variable domain, its missing parts supplied by reference TRBV19 and TRBJ1-5, is DGGITQSPKYLFRKEGQNVTLSCEQNLNHDAMYWYRQDPGQGLRLIYYSQIVNDFQKGDIAEGYSVSREKKESFPLTVTSAQKNPTAFYLCASSFGLGRNQPQHFGDGTRLSIL.